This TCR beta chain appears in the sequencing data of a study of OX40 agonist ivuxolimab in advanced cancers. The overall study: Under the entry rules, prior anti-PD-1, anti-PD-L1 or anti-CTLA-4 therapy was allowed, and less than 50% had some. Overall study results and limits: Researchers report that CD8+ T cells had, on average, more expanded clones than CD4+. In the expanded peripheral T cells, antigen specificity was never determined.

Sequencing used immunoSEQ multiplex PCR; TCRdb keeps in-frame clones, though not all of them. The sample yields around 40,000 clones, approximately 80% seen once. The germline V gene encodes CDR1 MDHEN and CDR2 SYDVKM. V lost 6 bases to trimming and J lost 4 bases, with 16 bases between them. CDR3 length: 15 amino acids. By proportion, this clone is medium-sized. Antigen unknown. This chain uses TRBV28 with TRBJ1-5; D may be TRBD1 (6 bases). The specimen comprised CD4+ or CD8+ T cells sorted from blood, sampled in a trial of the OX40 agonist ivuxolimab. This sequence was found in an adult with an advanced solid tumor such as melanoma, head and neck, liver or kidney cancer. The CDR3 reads CASSPGQQTNQPQHF. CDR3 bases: TGTGCCAGCAGCCCTGGACAGCAGACGAATCAGCCCCAGCATTTT.